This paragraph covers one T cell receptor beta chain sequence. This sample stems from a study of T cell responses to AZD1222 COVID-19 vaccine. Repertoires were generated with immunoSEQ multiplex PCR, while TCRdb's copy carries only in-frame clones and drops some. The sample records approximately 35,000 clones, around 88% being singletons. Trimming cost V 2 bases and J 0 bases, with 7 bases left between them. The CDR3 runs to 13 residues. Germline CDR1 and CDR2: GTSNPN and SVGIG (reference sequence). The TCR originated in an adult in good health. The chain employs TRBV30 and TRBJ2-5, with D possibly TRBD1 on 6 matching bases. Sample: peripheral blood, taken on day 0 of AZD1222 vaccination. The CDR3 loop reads CAWSRGNQETQYF. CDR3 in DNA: TGTGCCTGGAGTAGGGGGAACCAAGAGACCCAGTACTTC.